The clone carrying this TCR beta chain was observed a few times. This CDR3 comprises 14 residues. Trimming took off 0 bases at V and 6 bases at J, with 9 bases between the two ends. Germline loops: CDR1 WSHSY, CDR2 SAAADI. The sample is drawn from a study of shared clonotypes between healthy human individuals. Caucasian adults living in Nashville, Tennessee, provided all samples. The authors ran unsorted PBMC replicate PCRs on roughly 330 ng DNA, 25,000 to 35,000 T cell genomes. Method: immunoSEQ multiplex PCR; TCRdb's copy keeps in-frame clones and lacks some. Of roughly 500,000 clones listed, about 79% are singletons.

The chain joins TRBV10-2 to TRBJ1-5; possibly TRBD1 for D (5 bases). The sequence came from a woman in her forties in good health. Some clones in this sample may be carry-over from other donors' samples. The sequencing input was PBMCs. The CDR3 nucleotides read TGCGCCAGCAGTGAGTCGGGGGTGGCTCAGCCCCAGCATTTT. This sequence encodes CASSESGVAQPQHF.